What follows are 2 T cell receptor beta chains derived from one specimen sequenced in a study of Ad26.COV2.S vaccination and SARS-CoV-2 variants. The treatment was: around 19 received Ad26.COV2.S at low or high dose, single or two shots; 5 received placebo; per-sample allocation not given. Repertoires come from day 63 after the first vaccine or placebo injection. TCRdb keeps only in-frame clones here, not all; method: immunoSEQ multiplex PCR. The data contain about 350,000 clones, less than 90% of them singletons. This sample comprised peripheral blood, obtained in a trial of Ad26.COV2.S vaccine versus placebo. Receptors originate from a person aged 18-60 years who received the Ad26.COV2.S COVID-19 vaccine or a placebo.

The V call is TRBV30, the J call TRBJ1-2; no reliable D call. Trimming removed 4 bases from V and 5 bases from J, with 14 bases in between. There are 13 residues in the CDR3. The V gene's germline CDR1 is GTSNPN and CDR2 SVGIG (reference sequence). The CDR3 spells CAWTDGALYGYTF. Here the CDR3 DNA reads TGTGCCTGGACGGACGGAGCCTTATATGGCTACACCTTC.

The rearrangement links TRBV3-1 (or the pseudogene TRBV3-2) to TRBJ1-4, with no clear D. Germline V gene sequence: CDR1 LGHDT, CDR2 YNNKEL (reference sequence). V was pared by 0 bases and J by 4 bases, with 3 bases between. This CDR3 has 13 residues. CDR3 in DNA: TGTGCCAGCAGCCAAGACAGTAATGAAAAACTGTTTTTT. It yields the protein CASSQDSNEKLFF.